This T cell receptor (beta chain) comes out of a study of T cells in Graves' hyperthyroidism and ophthalmopathy. From RNA transcripts, TCR beta CDR3 regions were amplified. The study used the HTBI primer set for a first-round RT-PCR of the TCR CDR3. TCRdb analysed the multiplex PCR reads with MiXCR anew, one entry per CDR3 protein. This sample has about 580,000 distinct CDR3 sequences, with about 15% found just once. As concerns this clonotype: Its antigen is currently unknown.

General study findings and limits: From stable hyperthyroidism, ophthalmopathy was set apart by a 13 V-J model.

This CDR3 has 15 amino acids. The V gene's germline CDR1 is MDHEN and CDR2 SYDVKM. V shed 5 bases, J shed 5 bases, and the junction held 10 bases outside the gene matches. This TCR came from a woman aged 25 to 45 with Graves' hyperthyroidism that later progressed to Graves' ophthalmopathy. The sample taken for sequencing was blood. This chain connects TRBV28 to TRBJ2-5; 8 nucleotides align to TRBD2. The CDR3 DNA follows: TGTGCCAGCAGTCCAAGCGGGAGTAGCCAGGAGACCCAGTACTTC. This sequence encodes CASSPSGSSQETQYF.